This T cell receptor beta chain was sequenced in a study of cytomegalovirus exposure and HLA in healthy donors. Study-level findings and limits: Highly shared sequence variants in one cluster were likely a sequencing artifact. When the data were analyzed later, several of the most significant clusters appeared to be linked to common viral pathogens.

Amplification used 60 Vbeta primers and 13 Jbeta primers. The table came from immunoSEQ multiplex PCR; TCRdb's copy has only in-frame clones and leaves some out. Here the sample spans 150,000 to 180,000 clones, about 80% being singletons. The germline gives CDR1 MDHEN, CDR2 SYDVKM. The CDR3 length is 15 residues. The J segment lost 7 bases and the V segment lost 3 bases, leaving 7 bases of the junction unmatched. This clone was detected once. Its antigen is as yet unknown. The sequence came from a man aged 25 to 40 in good health and CMV-seropositive. The chain employs TRBV28 and TRBJ2-1, with TRBD1 matching 9 bases. The sequenced sample consisted of PBMCs. The CDR3 protein is CASSFAGQGSNEQFF. The CDR3 DNA follows: TGTGCCAGCAGTTTCGCGGGACAGGGATCGAATGAGCAGTTCTTC.